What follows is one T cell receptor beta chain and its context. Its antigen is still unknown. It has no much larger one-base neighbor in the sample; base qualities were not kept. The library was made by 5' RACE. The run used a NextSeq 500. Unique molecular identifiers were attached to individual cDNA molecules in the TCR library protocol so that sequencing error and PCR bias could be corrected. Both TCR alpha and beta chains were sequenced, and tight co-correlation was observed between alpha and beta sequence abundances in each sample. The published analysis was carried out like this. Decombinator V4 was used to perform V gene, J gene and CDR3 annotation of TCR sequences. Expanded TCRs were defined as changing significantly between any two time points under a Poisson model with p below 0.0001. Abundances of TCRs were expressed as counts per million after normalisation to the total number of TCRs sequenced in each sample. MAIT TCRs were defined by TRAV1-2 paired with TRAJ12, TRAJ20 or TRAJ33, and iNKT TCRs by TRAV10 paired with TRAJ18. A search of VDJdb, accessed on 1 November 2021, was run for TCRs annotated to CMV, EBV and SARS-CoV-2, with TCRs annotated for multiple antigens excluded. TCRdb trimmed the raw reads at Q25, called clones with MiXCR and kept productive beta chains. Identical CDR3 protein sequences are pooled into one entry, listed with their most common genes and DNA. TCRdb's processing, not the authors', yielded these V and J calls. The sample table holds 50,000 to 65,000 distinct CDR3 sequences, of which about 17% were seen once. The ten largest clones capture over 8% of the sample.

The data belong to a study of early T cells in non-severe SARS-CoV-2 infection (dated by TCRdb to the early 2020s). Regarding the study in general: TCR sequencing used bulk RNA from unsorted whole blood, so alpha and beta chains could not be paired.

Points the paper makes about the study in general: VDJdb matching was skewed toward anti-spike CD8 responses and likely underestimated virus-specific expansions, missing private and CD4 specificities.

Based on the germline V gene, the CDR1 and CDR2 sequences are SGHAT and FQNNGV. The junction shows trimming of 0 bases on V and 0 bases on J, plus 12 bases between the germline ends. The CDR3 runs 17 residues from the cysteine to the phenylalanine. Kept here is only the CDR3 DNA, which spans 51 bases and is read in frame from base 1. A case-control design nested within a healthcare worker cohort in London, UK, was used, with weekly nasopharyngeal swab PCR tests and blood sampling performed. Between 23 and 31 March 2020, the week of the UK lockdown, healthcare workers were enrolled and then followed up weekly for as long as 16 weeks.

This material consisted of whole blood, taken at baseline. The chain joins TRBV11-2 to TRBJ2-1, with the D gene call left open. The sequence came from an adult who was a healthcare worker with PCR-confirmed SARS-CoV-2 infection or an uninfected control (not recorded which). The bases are TGTGCCAGCAGCTTAGATGGTTGGGCCGACTCCTACAATGAGCAGTTCTTC. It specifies CASSLDGWADSYNEQFF.